This passage covers 8 T cell receptor beta chains from one sample sequenced in a study of control samples from healthy donors and cancer patients. This table comes from immunoSEQ multiplex PCR, and its TCRdb copy is limited to in-frame clones, with some not included. Found here are around 200,000 clones, about 93% of them singletons; the top ten hold roughly 1.5%. Material: blood. These receptors all stem from a young man in good health.

This clone was found once. J is TRBJ1-3 and V is TRBV3-1 (or the pseudogene TRBV3-2); D uncertain. CDR3 length equals 16 residues. Deletions cut 4 bases from V and 3 bases from J, with 16 bases between. Germline V gene sequence: CDR1 LGHDT, CDR2 YNNKEL (reference sequence). The CDR3, as DNA: TGTGCCAGCAGCCCCGCCCCCCGCATACTTGGAAACACCATATATTTT. This translates into CASSPAPRILGNTIYF.

The V call is TRBV9, the J call TRBJ1-4; 9 bases align to TRBD1. V shed 4 bases, J shed 4 bases, and the junction held 8 bases outside the gene matches. Germline lookup yields CDR1 SGDLS and CDR2 YYNGEE. There are 16 residues in the CDR3. In nucleotides, the CDR3 is TGTGCCAGCAGCAACCTGGGACAGGGCCTTAATGAAAAACTGTTTTTT. Its protein product is CASSNLGQGLNEKLFF.

Of note for this clone: It is unclear where the CDR3 begins or ends on the DNA, so no DNA is shown, and the CDR3 is as TCRdb lists it. The V call is TRBV12-2, the J call TRBJ1-3; TRBD1 reflects the table's D call only, with no check against the DNA. TRBV12-2 is annotated as a pseudogene. The length of the CDR3 is 16 amino acids, counting both ends. The CDR3 here is CASRLGQVGAGNTIYF.

This clone was counted a single time. The chain couples TRBV2 to TRBJ1-2; D gene unclear. The CDR3 contains 16 residues. Trimming took off 6 bases at V and 0 bases at J, with 17 bases between the two ends. From germline, CDR1 is SNHLY and CDR2 FYNNEI. The CDR3 loop reads CASSRSGRVANYGYTF. The CDR3 DNA sequence: TGTGCCAGCAGCCGGAGTGGACGCGTCGCTAACTATGGCTACACCTTC.

This clone was detected only once. This chain joins TRBV9 and TRBJ1-1; the D gene is possibly TRBD1 (6 bases). V lost 2 bases to trimming and J lost 5 bases, with 13 bases between them. This CDR3 has 14 residues. Germline CDR1 SGDLS, CDR2 YYNGEE. CDR3 region: CASSVGGRATEAFF. The CDR3 region has the DNA TGTGCCAGCAGCGTTGGGGGGCGGGCGACTGAAGCTTTCTTT.

V usage is TRBV6-5 and J usage is TRBJ1-5; D uncertain. V was pared by 7 bases and J by 0 bases, with 13 bases between. Per the germline V gene, CDR1 is MNHEY and CDR2 is SVGAGI. CDR3 length equals 15 residues. The CDR3 sequence is CASNPGEDSNQPQHF. The CDR3 nucleotides read TGTGCCAGCAACCCGGGAGAGGATAGCAATCAGCCCCAGCATTTT.

CDR3 sequence (DNA): TGTGCCTGGAGTCCCGGACCCGGAGGCTACACCTTC. Translation: CAWSPGPGGYTF. V gene TRBV30 combines with J gene TRBJ1-2; D is uncertain. The CDR3 contains 12 residues. The V and J ends lost 2 bases and 8 bases respectively, with 12 bases between them. CDR1 GTSNPN and CDR2 SVGIG come from the germline V gene (reference sequence).

The J gene is TRBJ2-1, the V gene TRBV15, with D perhaps matching TRBD2 (7 bases). Germline V gene data show CDR1 as LNHNV and CDR2 as YYDKDF (reference sequence). Trimming took off 2 bases at V and 6 bases at J, with 14 bases between the two ends. The CDR3 loop spans 15 amino acids. The CDR3 region is CATSRSTGTTNEQFF. DNA for the CDR3: TGTGCCACCAGCAGAAGCACAGGGACTACCAATGAGCAGTTCTTC.